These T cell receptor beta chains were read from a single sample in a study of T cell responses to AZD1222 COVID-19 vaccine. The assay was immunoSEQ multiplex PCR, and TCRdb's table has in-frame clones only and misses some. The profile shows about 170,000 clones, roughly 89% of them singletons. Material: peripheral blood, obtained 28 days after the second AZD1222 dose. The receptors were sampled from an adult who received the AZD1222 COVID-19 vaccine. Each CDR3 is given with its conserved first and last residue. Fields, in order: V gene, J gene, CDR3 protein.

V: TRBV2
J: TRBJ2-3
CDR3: CARGPYTQYF

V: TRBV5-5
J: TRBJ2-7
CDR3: CASSPAVGSYEQYF

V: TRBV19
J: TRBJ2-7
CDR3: CASSPQGAPYEQYF

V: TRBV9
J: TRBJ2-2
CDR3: CASSVLPGLASTGELFF

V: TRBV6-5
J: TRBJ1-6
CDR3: CASSFRDSHNSPLHF

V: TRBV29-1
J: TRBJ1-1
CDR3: CSVEDVDRVLTEAFF

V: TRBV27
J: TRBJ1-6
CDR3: CASRVRGQDSPLHF

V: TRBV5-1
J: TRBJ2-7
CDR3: CASSLGETGGEQYF

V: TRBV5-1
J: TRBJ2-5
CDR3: CASSLGAAQETQYF

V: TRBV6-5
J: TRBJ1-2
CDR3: CASSYRRDIVGGYTF

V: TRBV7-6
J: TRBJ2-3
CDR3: CASSPRPSSTDTQYF

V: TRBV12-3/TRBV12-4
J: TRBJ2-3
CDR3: CASSPSSTDTQYF

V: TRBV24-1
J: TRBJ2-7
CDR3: CATSDLGQASSYEQYF

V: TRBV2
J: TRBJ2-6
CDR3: CASSEQGSGANVLTF

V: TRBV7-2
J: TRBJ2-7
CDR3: CASSLHSAGATYEQYF

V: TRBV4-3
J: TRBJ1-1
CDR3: CASSQDYTGSTEAFF

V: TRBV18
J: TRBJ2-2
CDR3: CASSPPAGGTNTGELFF

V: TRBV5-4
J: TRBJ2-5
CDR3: CASSLPGAQAETQYF

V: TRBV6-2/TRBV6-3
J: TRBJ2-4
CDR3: CASSSADRSPSKNIQYF

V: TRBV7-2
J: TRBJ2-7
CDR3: CASSLGDLREQYF

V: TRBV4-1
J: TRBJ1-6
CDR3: CASSWSHQGDSPLHF

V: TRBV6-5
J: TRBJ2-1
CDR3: CASSYRVTGTIYEQFF

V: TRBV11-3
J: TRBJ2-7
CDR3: CASSSTYGGTGANEQYF

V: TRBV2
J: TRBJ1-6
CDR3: CASSQDRGGNSPLHF

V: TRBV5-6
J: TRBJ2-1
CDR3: CASSPMLVLAGEGEQFF

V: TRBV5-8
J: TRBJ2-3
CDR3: CASSLGSRSTDTQYF

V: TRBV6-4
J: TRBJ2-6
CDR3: CASRTSGANVLTF

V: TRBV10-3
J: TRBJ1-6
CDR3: CAISLGDPYNSPLHF

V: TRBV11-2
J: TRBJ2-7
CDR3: CASSPDRASAYEQYF

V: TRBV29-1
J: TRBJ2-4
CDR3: CSAEGLAKNIQYF

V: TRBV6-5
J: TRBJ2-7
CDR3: CASSIRTGGREMQYF

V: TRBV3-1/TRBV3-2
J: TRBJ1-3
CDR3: CASSHGQYAGNTIYF

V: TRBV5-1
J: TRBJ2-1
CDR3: CASSLAEGMEQFF

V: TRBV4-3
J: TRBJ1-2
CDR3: CASSQVVTNLAGYTF

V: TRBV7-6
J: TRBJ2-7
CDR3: CASSLGGPYEQYF

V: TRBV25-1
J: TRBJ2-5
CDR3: CASSEYRGAGETQYF

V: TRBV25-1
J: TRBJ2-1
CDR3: CASAQGGSYYNEQFF

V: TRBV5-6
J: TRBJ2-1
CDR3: CASSLGTLTYNEQFF

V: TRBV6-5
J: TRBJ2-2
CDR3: CASIGTTGELFF

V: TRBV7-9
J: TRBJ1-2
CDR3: CASSLETERPRGYGYTF

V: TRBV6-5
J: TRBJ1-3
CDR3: CASQGAGNTIYF

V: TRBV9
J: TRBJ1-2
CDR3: CASSAQAITYGYTF

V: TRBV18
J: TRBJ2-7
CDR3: CASSYTPGQVTYEQYF

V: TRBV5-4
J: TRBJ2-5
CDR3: CASSLQGASMETQYF

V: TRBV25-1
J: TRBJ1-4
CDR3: CATRQGGEKLFF